This T cell receptor beta chain came from a study of technical replicates of blood from a few donors. TCRdb's table, derived via immunoSEQ multiplex PCR, lists solely in-frame clones and lacks some. The repertoire holds approximately 79,000 clones, with around 97% as singletons. V gave up 5 bases and J gave up 6 bases, with 14 bases separating them. Germline V gives CDR1 MNHNS, CDR2 SASEGT. This CDR3 spans 14 amino acids. The count of this clone is one. The receptor's source is a human donor in good health. The gene calls are TRBV6-1 and TRBJ1-5; maybe TRBD1 (6 bases). Sequencing used T cells isolated from PBMCs. Here the CDR3 DNA reads TGTGCCAGCAGTTCTCGTAGGGGGAGTCAGCCCCAGCATTTT. Protein: CASSSRRGSQPQHF.